These T cell receptor beta chains were read from a single sample in a study of T cell responses to AZD1222 COVID-19 vaccine. Clones were read by immunoSEQ multiplex PCR, and TCRdb kept only the in-frame ones, dropping some. This table holds fewer than 150,000 clones, 93% found once. The sequences come from peripheral blood, collected on day 0 of AZD1222 vaccination. These receptors were collected from an adult in good health. Both conserved end residues are part of each CDR3. A D gene is named only where the DNA matches it firmly. Rows give clone size only sometimes, using once, few, many, or a class for an expanded clone.

j_call d_call clone_size v_call cdr3_aa cdr3_nt
TRBJ2-2 TRBD1 NA TRBV10-1 CASSERGRNTGELFF TGCGCCAGCAGTGAAAGGGGGCGGAACACCGGGGAGCTGTTTTTT
TRBJ2-1 TRBD1 NA TRBV5-4 CASTLGTGVYNEQFF TGTGCCAGCACCCTCGGGACAGGGGTTTACAATGAGCAGTTCTTC
TRBJ1-1 TRBD1 NA TRBV7-9 CASSPRTGRLTEAFF TGTGCCAGCAGCCCAAGGACAGGGAGGCTCACTGAAGCTTTCTTT
TRBJ1-5 NA NA TRBV7-9 CASSREGGQPQHF TGTGCCAGCAGCCGGGAGGGGGGTCAGCCCCAGCATTTT
TRBJ1-5 NA NA TRBV19 CASSISQGGVYQPQHF TGTGCCAGTAGTATTTCGCAGGGAGGGGTTTATCAGCCCCAGCATTTT
TRBJ2-7 NA NA TRBV18 CASSSRSKDEQYF TGTGCCAGCTCATCTAGGAGTAAAGACGAGCAGTACTTC
TRBJ2-5 TRBD2 NA TRBV4-2 CASSQLAGGMETQYF TGTGCCAGCAGCCAACTAGCGGGGGGGATGGAGACCCAGTACTTC
TRBJ1-1 TRBD1 NA TRBV7-2 CASSLVQGGLTEAFF TGTGCCAGCAGCTTAGTGCAGGGGGGTTTAACTGAAGCTTTCTTT
TRBJ1-6 NA NA TRBV7-9 CASSLEADYSPLHF TGTGCCAGCAGCTTAGAGGCGGATTATTCACCCCTCCACTTT
TRBJ1-2 NA once TRBV27 CASSSATEPNYGYTF TGTGCCAGCAGCTCCGCGACAGAACCAAACTATGGCTACACCTTC
TRBJ2-4 NA NA TRBV4-1 CASSQGYSIAKNIQYF TGCGCCAGCAGCCAAGGGTACTCAATAGCCAAAAACATTCAGTACTTC
TRBJ1-4 NA NA TRBV6-4 CPQVEHRNEKLFF TGTCCCCAAGTGGAGCATCGTAATGAAAAACTGTTTTTT
TRBJ1-3 NA once TRBV6-5 CASSKRVMSGNTIYF TGTGCCAGCAGTAAGAGGGTCATGTCCGGAAACACCATATATTTT
TRBJ1-5 NA NA TRBV10-1 CASSEGTGDQPQHF TGCGCCAGCAGTGAGGGCACCGGGGACCAGCCCCAGCATTTT
TRBJ2-7 TRBD2 NA TRBV5-6 CASSLTSGFLREQYF TGTGCCAGCAGCTTAACTAGCGGGTTCCTTCGCGAGCAGTACTTC
TRBJ1-3 TRBD1 NA TRBV6-5 CASIQQGHGNTIYF TGTGCCAGCATTCAACAGGGGCACGGAAACACCATATATTTT
TRBJ1-1 NA NA TRBV27 CASSKGGPATEAFF TGTGCCAGCAGTAAAGGGGGACCGGCGACGGAAGCTTTCTTT
TRBJ1-6 NA NA TRBV4-1 CASSQDRLLGGGNSPLHF TGCGCCAGCAGCCAAGACCGCCTGCTTGGGGGGGGGAATTCACCCCTCCACTTT
TRBJ2-7 TRBD1 NA TRBV29-1 CSVAGQVRNEQYF TGCAGCGTCGCGGGACAGGTTCGGAACGAGCAGTACTTC
TRBJ2-2 NA NA TRBV29-1 CSVVGQDLNTGELFF TGCAGCGTTGTGGGTCAGGACCTAAACACCGGGGAGCTGTTTTTT
TRBJ2-3 NA NA TRBV10-3 CAIRFGDTQYF TGTGCCATCAGGTTTGGAGATACGCAGTATTTT
TRBJ1-2 TRBD1 NA TRBV7-8 CASSPDRDYGYTF TGTGCCAGCAGCCCCGACAGGGACTATGGCTACACCTTC
TRBJ2-3 NA NA TRBV19 CASSLAGPSTDTQYF TGTGCCAGTAGTCTTGCAGGACCAAGCACAGATACGCAGTATTTT
TRBJ1-1 TRBD1 few TRBV5-1 CASSYGQGAGGDEAFF TGCGCCAGCAGCTATGGACAGGGGGCGGGTGGGGATGAAGCTTTCTTT
TRBJ1-5 TRBD1 NA TRBV15 CATRQDRGRNQPQHF TGTGCCACCAGGCAGGACAGGGGGCGAAATCAGCCCCAGCATTTT
TRBJ1-2 NA NA TRBV7-9 CASSLAQGLGYGYTF TGTGCCAGCAGCTTAGCACAGGGCCTCGGGTATGGCTACACCTTC
TRBJ2-1 NA once TRBV9 CASSVGLGGGDEQFF TGTGCCAGCAGCGTAGGGCTAGGAGGAGGCGATGAGCAGTTCTTC
TRBJ1-2 NA NA TRBV6-5 CASSRWGGGGYTF TGTGCCAGCAGCCGCTGGGGGGGAGGGGGCTACACCTTC
TRBJ1-1 NA once TRBV7-9 CASSLRSTEAFF TGTGCCAGCAGCTTACGATCTACTGAAGCTTTCTTT
TRBJ2-5 TRBD1 NA TRBV5-1 CASSLGVQGVEGQYF TGCGCCAGCAGCTTGGGAGTACAGGGGGTTGAGGGCCAGTACTTC
TRBJ1-2 NA NA TRBV2 CASRQGRENYGYTF TGTGCCAGCAGGCAGGGACGGGAAAACTATGGCTACACCTTC
TRBJ1-1 NA NA TRBV12-2 CASPTGGVTEAFF TGTGCAAGTCCGACAGGGGGTGTCACTGAAGCTTTCTTT
TRBJ1-3 NA NA TRBV5-1 CASSLNPSRGAGNTIYF TGCGCCAGCAGCTTGAACCCCTCCCGGGGCGCTGGAAACACCATATATTTT
TRBJ1-1 NA NA TRBV6-1 CASSEKERTDQNTEAFF TGTGCCAGCAGTGAAAAAGAACGGACGGATCAGAACACTGAAGCTTTCTTT
TRBJ1-1 NA once TRBV2 CASSDGGDTEAFF TGTGCCAGCAGTGATGGGGGGGACACTGAAGCTTTCTTT
TRBJ1-2 TRBD1 NA TRBV7-2 CASSLAQGAGLANYGYTF TGTGCCAGCAGCTTAGCGCAGGGGGCAGGGTTGGCTAACTATGGCTACACCTTC
TRBJ1-2 NA NA TRBV2 CASSVTPTDGLYGYTF TGTGCCAGCAGTGTTACCCCGACAGATGGATTATATGGCTACACCTTC
TRBJ2-5 TRBD1 NA TRBV25-1 CASSDPGQIQETQYF TGTGCCAGCAGTGACCCGGGACAGATCCAAGAGACCCAGTACTTC
TRBJ2-7 TRBD1 NA TRBV18 CASSPAGGAYEQYF TGTGCCAGCTCACCAGCAGGGGGCGCGTACGAGCAGTACTTC
TRBJ1-2 NA NA TRBV28 CASSLAQVSSPNYGYTF TGTGCCAGCAGTTTAGCGCAAGTGTCCTCCCCGAACTATGGCTACACCTTC
TRBJ1-1 NA NA TRBV19 CASSPQPNTEAFF TGTGCCAGTAGCCCACAGCCGAACACTGAAGCTTTCTTT
TRBJ2-3 NA NA TRBV13 CASSHRGTLLTDTQYF TGTGCCAGCAGCCATAGGGGTACCCTCCTCACAGATACGCAGTATTTT
TRBJ1-1 NA NA TRBV6-5 CASSYFSHGTQTEAFF TGTGCCAGCAGTTACTTCTCCCACGGGACCCAAACTGAAGCTTTCTTT
TRBJ1-2 NA NA TRBV9 CASRGAPGYGYTF TGTGCCAGCAGGGGAGCTCCCGGCTATGGCTACACCTTC
TRBJ1-2 TRBD1 NA TRBV11-2 CASSLVSGTGYSKGGYTF TGTGCCAGCAGCTTAGTATCCGGGACAGGCTATTCCAAAGGTGGCTACACCTTC
TRBJ2-7 NA NA TRBV28 CASSPPGTHPYEQYF TGTGCCAGCAGTCCCCCAGGGACTCATCCCTACGAGCAGTACTTC
TRBJ1-2 NA NA TRBV6-1 CASSDTSYGYTF TGTGCCAGCAGTGACACGAGCTATGGCTACACCTTC
TRBJ2-2 NA NA TRBV19 CASSIVLFGELFF TGTGCCAGTAGTATCGTCTTGTTTGGGGAGCTGTTTTTT
TRBJ1-3 NA NA TRBV6-1 CASSEAHRDSGNTIYF TGTGCCAGCAGTGAAGCCCACAGGGACTCTGGAAACACCATATATTTT
TRBJ1-2 NA NA TRBV6-5 CASSYSRQAPWYGYTF TGTGCCAGCAGTTACTCCCGACAGGCCCCGTGGTATGGCTACACCTTC